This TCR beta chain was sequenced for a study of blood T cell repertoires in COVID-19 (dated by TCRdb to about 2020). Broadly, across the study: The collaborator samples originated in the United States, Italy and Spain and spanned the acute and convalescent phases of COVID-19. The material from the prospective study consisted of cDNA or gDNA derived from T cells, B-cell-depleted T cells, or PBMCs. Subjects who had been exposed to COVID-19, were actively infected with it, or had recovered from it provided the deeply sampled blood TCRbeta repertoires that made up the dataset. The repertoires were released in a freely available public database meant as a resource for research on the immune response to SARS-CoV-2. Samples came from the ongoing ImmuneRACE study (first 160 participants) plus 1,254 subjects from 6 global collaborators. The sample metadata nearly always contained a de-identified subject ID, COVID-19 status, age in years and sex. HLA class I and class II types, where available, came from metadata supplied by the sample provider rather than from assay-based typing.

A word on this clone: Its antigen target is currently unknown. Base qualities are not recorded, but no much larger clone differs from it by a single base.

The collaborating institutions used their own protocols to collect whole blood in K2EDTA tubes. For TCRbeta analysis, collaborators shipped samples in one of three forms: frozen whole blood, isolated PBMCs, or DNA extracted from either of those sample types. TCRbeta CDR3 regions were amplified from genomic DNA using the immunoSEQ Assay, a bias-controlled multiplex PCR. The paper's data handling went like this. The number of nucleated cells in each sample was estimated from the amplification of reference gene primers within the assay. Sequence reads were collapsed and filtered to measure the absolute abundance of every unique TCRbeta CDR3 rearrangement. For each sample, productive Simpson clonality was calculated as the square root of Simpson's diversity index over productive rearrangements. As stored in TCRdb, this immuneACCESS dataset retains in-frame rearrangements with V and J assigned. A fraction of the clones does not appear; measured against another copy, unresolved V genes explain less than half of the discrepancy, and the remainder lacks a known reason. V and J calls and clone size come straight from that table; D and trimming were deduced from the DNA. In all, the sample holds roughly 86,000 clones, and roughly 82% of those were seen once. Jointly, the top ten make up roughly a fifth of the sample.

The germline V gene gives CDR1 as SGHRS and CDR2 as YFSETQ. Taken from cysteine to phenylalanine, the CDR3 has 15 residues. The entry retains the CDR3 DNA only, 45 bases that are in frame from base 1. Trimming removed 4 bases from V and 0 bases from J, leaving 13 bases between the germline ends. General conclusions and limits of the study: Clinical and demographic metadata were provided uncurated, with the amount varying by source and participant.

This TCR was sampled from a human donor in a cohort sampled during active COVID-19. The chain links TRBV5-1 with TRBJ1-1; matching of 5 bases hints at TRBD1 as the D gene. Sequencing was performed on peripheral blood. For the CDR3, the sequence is CASSAGAAMNTEAFF. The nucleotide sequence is TGCGCCAGCAGCGCTGGGGCAGCCATGAACACTGAAGCTTTCTTT.